The following is a T cell receptor (beta chain) sequence with its context. The target antigen is unknown. PCR primers comprised 60 Vbeta and 13 Jbeta primers. Sequencing used immunoSEQ multiplex PCR; TCRdb keeps in-frame clones, though not all of them. Altogether about 160,000 clones are present, 79% being singletons, with the ten largest covering around 1.9%. The data originate from a study of cytomegalovirus exposure and HLA in healthy donors. Findings and caveats of the study: Usually a TCR sequence was rare, but some public TCRs were found in many donors.

The CDR3 is 14 amino acids. Per germline, CDR1 SGHNT and CDR2 YYREEE (reference sequence). The V segment lost 1 base and the J segment 9 bases; nucleotides outside the gene matches: 5. This sequence joins TRBV5-4 and TRBJ2-1, with 9 positions matching TRBD1. This TCR was sampled from a man aged 35-49 years in good health and CMV-seronegative. The sample was PBMCs. CDR3 residues: CASSLWTGVAEQFF. CDR3 bases: TGTGCCAGCAGCTTGTGGACAGGGGTGGCTGAGCAGTTCTTC.